What follows are 3 T cell receptor beta chains derived from one specimen sequenced in a study of OX40 agonist ivuxolimab in advanced cancers. Assay used: immunoSEQ multiplex PCR; TCRdb lists only in-frame clones, some missing. The top ten clones hold around 2.1% of a sample with some 68,000 clones, 86% of them seen once. Source: CD4+ or CD8+ T cells sorted from blood, taken in a trial of the OX40 agonist ivuxolimab. The receptors were sampled from an adult with an advanced solid tumor such as melanoma, head and neck, liver or kidney cancer.

V gene TRBV7-9 combines with J gene TRBJ1-4, with D possibly TRBD1 on 5 matching bases. The CDR3 runs to 13 residues. Germline CDR1 is SEHNR and CDR2 is FQNEAQ (reference sequence). Trimming took 4 bases from V and 8 from J, leaving 11 bases between them. CDR3 protein: CASSSQGNEKLFF. CDR3 nucleotides: TGTGCCAGCAGCTCCCAGGGTAACGAAAAACTGTTTTTT.

The CDR3 DNA is TGTGCCAGCAGCCAAGATATAATGGCAGGGAATAACTATGGCTACACCTTC. Its translation is CASSQDIMAGNNYGYTF. V and J are TRBV4-2 and TRBJ1-2; D might be TRBD1 (5 bases). V lost 0 bases and J lost 1, with 15 bases in between. CDR3 length equals 17 residues. Germline V gives CDR1 LGHNA, CDR2 YNFKEQ.

V usage is TRBV9 and J usage is TRBJ2-1; D gene uncertain. The germline gives CDR1 SGDLS, CDR2 YYNGEE. The CDR3 is 14 amino acids. V lost 3 bases and J lost 7, with 14 bases in between. The CDR3 DNA follows: TGTGCCAGCAGCGCCTTAGGGCTGTCTAATGAGCAGTTCTTC. Its protein product is CASSALGLSNEQFF.